The 11 T cell receptor beta chains below come from one sample, sequenced in a study of metastatic and nonmetastatic thyroid tumors. TCRdb recomputed clones from the PCR reads via MiXCR. The data contain around 41,000 clones, over 25% of them singletons. Each patient came to thyroid surgery without any prior treatment (of any kind). What was sequenced was blood. The receptors originated from a male donor with papillary thyroid cancer or a benign thyroid nodule (not recorded which). Some clones in this sample may be carry-over from other donors' samples.

The V gene is TRBV7-9, the J gene TRBJ1-3, with unresolved D. The CDR3 length is 14 residues. V dropped 6 bases and J dropped 4 bases, with 13 bases sitting between them. Looked up from germline, CDR1 is SEHNR and CDR2 is FQNEAQ (reference sequence). The CDR3 spells CASRVGSSGNTIYF. CDR3 in DNA: TGTGCCAGCAGAGTAGGGAGTTCGGGAAACACCATATATTTT.

This clone was seen many times. The gene calls are TRBV2 and TRBJ1-5, with D maybe TRBD1 (5 bases). Trimming shortened V by 4 bases and J by 8 bases, and 21 bases separated the two germline ends. The CDR3 totals 16 residues. In germline, CDR1 is SNHLY, CDR2 FYNNEI. The CDR3 DNA reads TGTGCCAGCAGTGCCTTACAGGTTCGTAGCAGTGAGCCCCAGCATTTT. It specifies CASSALQVRSSEPQHF.

This clone occurred a few times. The junction differs from germline at one of its ends, possibly a read error. J is TRBJ2-2 and V is TRBV12-3 or TRBV12-4; unclear D gene. CDR3 length equals 12 residues. The CDR3 DNA sequence: TGTACCAGCAGTCTTGCTACCGGTGAGCTGTTTTTT. This codes for CTSSLATGELFF.

The chain couples TRBV19 to TRBJ1-5, with D hard to call. Germline V gives CDR1 LNHDA, CDR2 SQIVND (reference sequence). The CDR3 extends over 14 amino acids. The V end lost 1 base, the J end lost 9 bases, and 13 bases lay between the germline ends. CDR3 loop: CASSIASSPRPQHF. As DNA, the CDR3 is TGTGCCAGTAGTATAGCGTCCTCCCCTCGGCCCCAGCATTTT.

This clone has only a few counts. The chain uses TRBV6-1 and TRBJ2-1; D possibly matches TRBD1 or TRBD2 (5 bases each). The CDR3 totals 13 residues. The germline V gene has CDR1 MNHNS and CDR2 SASEGT. Deletions cut 5 bases from V and 4 bases from J, with 9 bases between. The CDR3 nucleotides are TGTGCCAGCAGTACCGAGGGGTACAATGAGCAGTTCTTC. Amino acids: CASSTEGYNEQFF.

For this clone: At one of its ends the junction is not consistent with the germline gene, which may arise from a read error. V gene TRBV5-6 combines with J gene TRBJ1-2; D gene uncertain. Looked up from germline, CDR1 is SGHDT and CDR2 is YYEEEE. The CDR3 has 13 residues. Written as DNA, the CDR3 is TGTTCCAGCAGCTTGGAGTCAACGAATGGCTACACCTTC. Its translation: CSSSLESTNGYTF.

This chain joins TRBV19 and TRBJ2-6; the D call may be TRBD1 or TRBD2 (5 bases each). V dropped 2 bases and J dropped 0 bases, with 11 bases sitting between them. Germline lookup yields CDR1 LNHDA and CDR2 SQIVND (reference sequence). CDR3 size: 17 residues. CDR3: CASSIRGDSSGANVLTF. In nucleotides, the CDR3 is TGTGCCAGTAGTATACGGGGCGACAGCTCTGGGGCCAACGTCCTGACTTTC.

This chain joins TRBV5-1 and TRBJ2-5; D possibly corresponds to TRBD1 (8 bases). Trimming pared 4 bases from V and 2 bases from J, leaving 15 bases between. The germline gives CDR1 SGHRS, CDR2 YFSETQ. CDR3 length equals 15 residues. In DNA form, the CDR3 reads TGCGCCAGCAGCAGCGGGACAGGCGCTCAAGAGACCCAGTACTTC. It translates to CASSSGTGAQETQYF.

The sample holds many counts of this clone. The rearrangement joins TRBV9 to TRBJ2-1; the D is unclear. The V gene's germline CDR1 is SGDLS and CDR2 YYNGEE. The CDR3 contains 12 residues. Trimming shortened V by 3 bases and J by 4 bases, and 5 bases separated the two germline ends. The CDR3 coding sequence is TGTGCCAGCAGCGCGAGATACAATGAGCAGTTCTTC. Protein product: CASSARYNEQFF.

Many counts were recorded for this clone. The CDR3 DNA is TGCGCCAGCAACCCGGGACAGGTGAACACCGGGGAGCTGTTTTTT. Translation gives CASNPGQVNTGELFF. V usage is TRBV5-1 and J usage is TRBJ2-2; TRBD1 matches at 8 bases. V gave up 6 bases and J gave up 1 base; unmatched junction bases: 5. Germline lookup yields CDR1 SGHRS and CDR2 YFSETQ. This CDR3 is 15 amino acids long.

CDR3 amino acids: CASSLGHQTQYF. DNA of the CDR3: TGCGCCAGCAGCTTGGGCCATCAGACCCAGTACTTC. J is TRBJ2-5 and V is TRBV5-1; D unclear. The CDR3 loop spans 12 amino acids. Trimming took off 0 bases at V and 6 bases at J, with 6 bases between the two ends. In germline, CDR1 is SGHRS, CDR2 YFSETQ.